The sequence of this TCR beta chain was determined in a study of OX40 agonist ivuxolimab in advanced cancers. For context, the study as a whole: Ivuxolimab was an agonistic, fully human IgG2 monoclonal antibody directed against OX40 (CD134), a costimulatory receptor. In the dose-escalation cohort, more than 80% of patients were male, and the mean age was roughly 56 years with a range of roughly 20 to 79. Intravenous ivuxolimab was administered to patients every 2 weeks at six dose levels: 0.01, 0.1, 0.3, 1.5, 3 and 10 mg/kg. Prior anti-PD-1, anti-PD-L1 or anti-CTLA-4 therapy was permitted, and about two fifths of dose-escalation patients had received checkpoint inhibitors. The paper describes the monotherapy dose-escalation part (N = 52 patients) of the phase I trial of ivuxolimab. Of the approximately 54 dose-escalation patients, hepatocellular carcinoma was present in some 19, melanoma in approximately 15, renal cell carcinoma in 9 and head and neck cancer in 9. Peripheral TCRbeta sequencing aimed to test whether ivuxolimab altered TCR sequence diversity and caused clonal T-cell expansion. Partial responses were achieved by three dose-escalation patients, of whom one had hepatocellular carcinoma and two had cutaneous melanoma. What the research found in general, with its limitations: Which antigens the clonally expanded peripheral T cells were specific for was not determined. After ivuxolimab, more expanded clones were found on average in CD8+ T cells than in CD4+ T cells. In the 0.1-3.0 mg/kg groups, partial responders were among the patients with the lowest normalized peripheral clonal expansion, particularly in CD8+ T cells. Clonal expansion of both CD4+ and CD8+ blood T cells was observed from baseline to week 6 at doses 0.1 to 3.0 mg/kg. Low levels of normalized T-cell clonal expansion were also seen in some patients who did not respond.

The trial excluded patients who had a history of autoimmune disease or were on systemic immunosuppression. Peripheral blood for TCR sequencing was drawn from every dose cohort at baseline, at cycle 4 day 1 and at cycle 7 day 1. The samples were drawn from a first-in-human, open-label, multicenter phase I dose-escalation trial of ivuxolimab. Adults with locally advanced or metastatic melanoma, renal cell carcinoma, hepatocellular carcinoma or head and neck squamous cell carcinoma were enrolled in the trial. Before TCR sequencing, CD4+ and CD8+ T cells were separately sorted from peripheral blood. Via the germline V gene, CDR1 is MNHEY and CDR2 SVGAGI. The CDR3 spans 14 residues, from the cysteine through the phenylalanine. Of the read, only the CDR3 DNA is kept; its 42 bases are in frame from base 1. V lost 5 bases and J lost 0 bases; the stretch between them is 8 bases long. To sequence the TCRbeta CDR3 region, genomic DNA was isolated from the sorted cells. TCRbeta CDR3 regions were sequenced using the immunoSEQ Assay. This immuneACCESS table, as held by TCRdb, lists in-frame sequences with V and J called but not all clones. Of the missing ones, under half trace to an unresolved V gene in checked studies; the others have no known cause. This sample holds about 80,000 clones; 92% were observed only once. Together, the top ten hold 7% to 9.5% of the sample.

This clone is regarded as medium-sized (0.01 to 0.1%). Its cognate antigen has yet to be identified. Base qualities were left out, and no much larger clone turns up one base away. The receptor chain draws on TRBV6-5 and TRBJ1-5, with TRBD1 perhaps the D gene, on 6 matching bases. This TCR was sampled from an adult with an advanced solid tumor such as melanoma, head and neck, liver or kidney cancer. The material sequenced was CD4+ or CD8+ T cells sorted from blood, taken in a trial of the OX40 agonist ivuxolimab. CDR3 reads: CASSGQSSNQPQHF. The nucleotide sequence is TGTGCCAGCAGTGGACAGTCTAGCAATCAGCCCCAGCATTTT.